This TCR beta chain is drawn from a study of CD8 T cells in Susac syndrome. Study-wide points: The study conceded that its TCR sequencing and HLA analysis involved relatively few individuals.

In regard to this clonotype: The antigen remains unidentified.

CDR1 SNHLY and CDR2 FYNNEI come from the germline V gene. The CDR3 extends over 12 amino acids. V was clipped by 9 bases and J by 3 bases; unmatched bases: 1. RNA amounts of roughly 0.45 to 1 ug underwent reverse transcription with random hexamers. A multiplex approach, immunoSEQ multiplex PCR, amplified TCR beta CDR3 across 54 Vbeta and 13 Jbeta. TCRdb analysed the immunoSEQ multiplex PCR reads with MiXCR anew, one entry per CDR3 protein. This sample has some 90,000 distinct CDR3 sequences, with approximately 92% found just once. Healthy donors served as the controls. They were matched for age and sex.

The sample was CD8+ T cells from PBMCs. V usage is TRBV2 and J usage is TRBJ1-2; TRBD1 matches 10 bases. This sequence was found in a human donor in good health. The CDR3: CARTGGDYGYTF. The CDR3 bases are TGTGCCAGGACAGGGGGCGACTATGGCTACACCTTC.